The 27 T cell receptor beta chains below all came from one sample that was sequenced in a study of shared clonotypes between healthy human individuals. The naive CD8 fraction comprised CD45RO-negative cells positively selected for CCR7 and excluded terminally differentiated effector memory CD45RA+ cells. Some clones are missing from TCRdb's copy, which holds only in-frame ones; the method was immunoSEQ multiplex PCR. The sample lists roughly 2.1 million clones; roughly 91% were seen once. The specimen sequenced was naive CD8+ T cells from PBMCs. These receptors originate from a man between 18 and 35 years old in good health. Some clones in this sample may be carry-over from other donors' samples.

The count of this clone is one. V gene TRBV11-2 combines with J gene TRBJ1-3, with TRBD1 identical over 7 bases. The germline gives CDR1 SGHAT, CDR2 FQNNGV. V gave up 2 bases and J gave up 3 bases; unmatched junction bases: 7. This CDR3 is built from 16 residues. CDR3 sequence: CASSLLLGTVGNTIYF. CDR3 DNA sequence: TGTGCCAGCAGCTTACTACTCGGGACAGTTGGAAACACCATATATTTT.

The V gene is TRBV18, the J gene TRBJ2-1; D is uncertain. This CDR3 is built from 16 residues. V lost 0 bases to trimming and J lost 0 bases, with 9 bases between them. CDR1 and CDR2 (germline): KGHSH, LQKENI. The CDR3 DNA reads as TGTGCCAGCTCACCACCGACTGTTAGCTCCTACAATGAGCAGTTCTTC. Its protein is CASSPPTVSSYNEQFF. Looking up the rest from reference TRBV18 and TRBJ2-1 gives the full variable domain: NAGVMQNPRHLVRRRGQEARLRCSPMKGHSHVYWYRQLPEEGLKFMVYLQKENIIDESGMPKERFSAEFPKEGPSILRIQQVVRGDSAAYFCASSPPTVSSYNEQFFGPGTRLTVL.

The chain is built from TRBV7-6 and TRBJ2-1; 7 bases match TRBD2. V shed 2 bases, J shed 15 bases, and the junction held 10 bases outside the gene matches. The CDR3 sequence is 13 residues long. From germline, CDR1 is SGHVS and CDR2 FNYEAQ. Written as DNA, the CDR3 is TGTGCCAGCAGCTTATCACAAGCGGGAACTTGGTTCTTC. It yields the protein CASSLSQAGTWFF.

This chain connects TRBV28 to TRBJ2-7, with D maybe TRBD2 (5 bases). Trimming took off 5 bases at V and 3 bases at J, with 20 bases between the two ends. CDR1 is MDHEN, CDR2 SYDVKM, per germline. The length of the CDR3 is 16 residues. CDR3 bases: TGTGCCAGCAGTCCCACCCGAGGGCTAGAAGACTACGAGCAGTACTTC. This sequence encodes CASSPTRGLEDYEQYF.

The rearrangement links TRBV5-1 to TRBJ2-7; TRBD1 matches at 8 bases. V shed 2 bases and J 6 bases; nucleotides not matched to a gene: 7. Germline V gene data show CDR1 as SGHRS and CDR2 as YFSETQ. The CDR3 sequence is 14 residues long. The CDR3 nucleotides read TGCGCCAGCAGCTTTGGACAGGGTTCGGTCGAGCAGTACTTC. This translates into CASSFGQGSVEQYF.

The chain's CDR3 is CASSRGVTGELFF. The CDR3 DNA follows: TGTGCCAGCAGCCGAGGGGTGACCGGGGAGCTGTTTTTT. The gene calls are TRBV9 and TRBJ2-2, with D tentatively TRBD1 or TRBD2 (5 bases each). The germline CDR1 and CDR2 sequences are SGDLS and YYNGEE. V lost 4 bases and J 5 bases, leaving 9 bases between the germline ends. This CDR3 is 13 amino acids long.

The genes are TRBV11-2 and TRBJ2-2; weak D call: TRBD2 (6 bases). The CDR3 covers 18 residues. In germline, CDR1 is SGHAT, CDR2 FQNNGV. Deletions cut 5 bases from V and 3 bases from J, with 22 bases between. The CDR3 loop is CASSLPHSGDPYTGELFF. CDR3 coding DNA: TGTGCCAGCAGCCTACCTCATTCGGGGGACCCTTACACCGGGGAGCTGTTTTTT.

The chain has TRBV7-3 and TRBJ2-2; 7 bases map to TRBD2. This CDR3 spans 16 amino acids. CDR1 and CDR2 (germline): SGHTA, FQGTGA. The ends lost 2 bases at V and 2 bases at J; junction bases unmatched: 5. This CDR3 is CASSLVQRGNTGELFF. CDR3 DNA sequence: TGTGCCAGCAGCTTAGTCCAGCGGGGAAACACCGGGGAGCTGTTTTTT. Full variable domain (remainder filled in from reference TRBV7-3 and TRBJ2-2): GAGVSQTPSNKVTEKGKYVELRCDPISGHTALYWYRQSLGQGPEFLIYFQGTGAADDSGLPNDRFFAVRPEGSVSTLKIQRTERGDSAVYLCASSLVQRGNTGELFFGEGSRLTVL.

The rearrangement joins TRBV27 to TRBJ2-3, with D unclear. Trimming took off 10 bases at V and 3 bases at J, with 5 bases between the two ends. Germline V lookup: CDR1 MNHEY, CDR2 SMNVEV (reference sequence). This CDR3 has 10 amino acids. The CDR3 loop is CATRTDTQYF. The DNA for the CDR3 is TGTGCCACCCGAACAGATACGCAGTATTTT.

The rearrangement links TRBV5-1 to TRBJ1-1; D is undetermined. The V gene's germline CDR1 is SGHRS and CDR2 YFSETQ. The CDR3 length is 13 residues. Trimming removed 5 bases at V and 5 bases at J, with 13 bases between. The CDR3 loop is CASRSAAPTEAFF. CDR3 DNA sequence: TGCGCCAGCAGATCGGCGGCGCCGACTGAAGCTTTCTTT.

This sequence joins TRBV6-1 and TRBJ2-7; 11 nucleotides agree with TRBD2. There are 14 residues in the CDR3. Germline V gene data show CDR1 as MNHNS and CDR2 as SASEGT. Unmatched junction bases numbered 4, after V lost 5 bases and J lost 4 bases. The CDR3 spells CASSILAGVYEQYF. CDR3 coding DNA: TGTGCCAGCAGTATACTAGCGGGAGTGTACGAGCAGTACTTC.

The rearrangement links TRBV6-5 to TRBJ2-1; a weak D match, TRBD2 (6 bases). In germline, CDR1 is MNHEY, CDR2 SVGAGI. The length of the CDR3 is 15 residues. Trimming took off 2 bases at V and 0 bases at J, with 8 bases between the two ends. DNA for the CDR3: TGTGCCAGCAGTTACATCGGGAGCTCCTACAATGAGCAGTTCTTC. This encodes CASSYIGSSYNEQFF.

CDR3 in DNA: TGTGCCAGCAGCCCTAGAGGGAGGGCCGGAGATACGCAGTATTTT. It specifies CASSPRGRAGDTQYF. The rearrangement links TRBV28 to TRBJ2-3; the match to TRBD2 covers 7 bases. The CDR3 spans 15 residues. Losses at the gene ends were 6 bases for V and 5 bases for J; bases not matched to a gene: 11. Germline CDR1 reads MDHEN; CDR2 reads SYDVKM.

This CDR3 is CSVWGDTEAFF. CDR3 sequence (DNA): TGCAGCGTCTGGGGGGACACTGAAGCTTTCTTT. The gene calls are TRBV29-1 and TRBJ1-1, with a weak D call TRBD1 (5 bases). The length of the CDR3 is 11 residues. Germline V gene lookup returns CDR1 SQVTM and CDR2 ANQGSEA. Trimming pared 6 bases from V and 3 bases from J, leaving 8 bases between.

The V gene is TRBV28, the J gene TRBJ1-1, with unresolved D. V was shortened by 2 bases and J by 7 bases, with 14 bases between the two germline ends. Per the germline V gene, CDR1 is MDHEN and CDR2 is SYDVKM. This CDR3 contains 14 residues. CDR3 in amino acids: CASSLRVAVSEAFF. The CDR3 DNA reads as TGTGCCAGCAGTTTACGGGTGGCTGTAAGTGAAGCTTTCTTT.

This clone has just one count. The identical CDR3 is also encoded by other nucleotide sequences in the sample. This chain joins TRBV7-9 and TRBJ2-1, with 9 nucleotides matching TRBD1. The V segment lost 5 bases and the J segment 4 bases; nucleotides outside the gene matches: 3. Germline loops: CDR1 SEHNR, CDR2 FQNEAQ (reference sequence). The CDR3 loop spans 14 amino acids. DNA for the CDR3: TGTGCCAGCAGCCCCGGACAGGGGTACAATGAGCAGTTCTTC. Translation gives CASSPGQGYNEQFF. Based on the CDR3 plus reference TRBV7-9 and TRBJ2-1, the full variable domain is DTGVSQNPRHKITKRGQNVTFRCDPISEHNRLYWYRQTLGQGPEFLTYFQNEAQLEKSRLLSDRFSAERPKGSFSTLEIQRTEQGDSAMYLCASSPGQGYNEQFFGPGTRLTVL.

The V call is TRBV7-6, the J call TRBJ2-7, with D perhaps TRBD2 (6 bases). CDR1 is SGHVS and CDR2 is FNYEAQ in the germline V gene. The CDR3 is 16 residues long. Between the trimmed V and J ends, which lost 2 bases and 4 bases, there was a span of 18 bases. CDR3 region: CASSLTPGSGSYEQYF. CDR3 nucleotide sequence: TGTGCCAGCAGCTTAACGCCGGGTAGCGGCTCGTACGAGCAGTACTTC.

This chain's CDR3 is CASSLPQVGNSPLHF. DNA of the CDR3: TGTGCCAGCAGCCTCCCCCAAGTGGGGAATTCACCCCTCCACTTT. J is TRBJ1-6 and V is TRBV6-6; D is undetermined. This CDR3 spans 15 amino acids. The germline V and J ends were trimmed by 6 bases and 7 bases, with 16 bases remaining between them. Germline values: CDR1 MNHNY, CDR2 SVGAGI (reference sequence).

A note on this clone: Other DNA sequences in this specimen translate into the identical CDR3. This sequence joins TRBV9 and TRBJ1-1; D unresolved. Trimming took off 0 bases at V and 1 base at J, with 7 bases between the two ends. Per the germline V gene, CDR1 is SGDLS and CDR2 is YYNGEE. The CDR3 sequence is 14 residues long. The DNA for the CDR3 is TGTGCCAGCAGCGTAGCCTATGGGAACACTGAAGCTTTCTTT. This gives the protein CASSVAYGNTEAFF.

With regard to this clone: Other DNA sequences in this sample translate to the same CDR3. V is TRBV27 and J is TRBJ2-7; TRBD1 is a possible D gene (6 bases). The length of the CDR3 is 12 residues. Trimming took off 6 bases at V and 2 bases at J, with 8 bases between the two ends. Looked up from germline, CDR1 is MNHEY and CDR2 is SMNVEV (reference sequence). This CDR3 is CASRQGTYEQYF. DNA of the CDR3: TGTGCCAGCAGACAGGGTACCTACGAGCAGTACTTC.

V and J are TRBV27 and TRBJ2-1; possibly TRBD1 for D (5 bases). The CDR3 runs 14 residues. The V gene's germline CDR1 is MNHEY and CDR2 SMNVEV (reference sequence). The V end was cut by 0 bases, the J end by 5 bases, with 8 bases between. The CDR3 nucleotides read TGTGCCAGCAGTTTATCGGACACCCACAATGAGCAGTTCTTC. Protein: CASSLSDTHNEQFF.

The gene calls are TRBV4-1 and TRBJ2-5; tentatively, D is TRBD1 or TRBD2 (5 bases each). The germline V gene has CDR1 MGHRA and CDR2 YSYEKL. Between the trimmed V and J ends, which lost 6 bases and 4 bases, there was a span of 18 bases. This CDR3 region has 15 residues. The CDR3 is CASSRVGEGSETQYF. Here the CDR3 DNA reads TGCGCCAGCAGTCGTGTGGGGGAAGGGTCAGAGACCCAGTACTTC.

The CDR3, as DNA: TGTGCCAGCAGCCCCGTGGGAGACGTTGTTGAAGCTTTCTTT. Translated: CASSPVGDVVEAFF. The chain has TRBV7-2 and TRBJ1-1; D remains unclear. Trimming took off 5 bases at V and 7 bases at J, with 17 bases between the two ends. The CDR3 totals 14 residues. Germline lookup yields CDR1 SGHTA and CDR2 FQGNSA.

The rearrangement uses TRBV4-3 and TRBJ2-7; TRBD2 matches 7 bases. Per the germline V gene, CDR1 is LGHNA and CDR2 is YSLEER. V shed 4 bases and J 3 bases; nucleotides not matched to a gene: 9. The CDR3 is made up of 15 amino acids. CDR3 sequence reads: CASSLGGLADYEQYF. CDR3 sequence (DNA): TGCGCCAGCAGCCTCGGAGGGCTAGCGGACTACGAGCAGTACTTC.

This chain links TRBV7-9 with TRBJ1-2, with D maybe TRBD1 (5 bases). Germline CDR1 is SEHNR and CDR2 is FQNEAQ (reference sequence). This CDR3 is built from 15 residues. The V and J ends lost 1 base and 4 bases respectively, with 13 bases between them. Here the CDR3 reads CASSLGAPGRYGYTF. The CDR3 bases are TGTGCCAGCAGCTTAGGAGCCCCGGGACGCTATGGCTACACCTTC.

The chain is built from TRBV5-1 and TRBJ2-1; weak D call: TRBD2 (6 bases). The CDR3 totals 15 residues. Trimming shortened V by 4 bases and J by 8 bases, and 19 bases separated the two germline ends. CDR1 is SGHRS, CDR2 YFSETQ, per germline. The CDR3 reads CASSLRLVRVDEQFF. In DNA, the CDR3 is TGCGCCAGCAGCCTACGACTAGTCCGAGTAGATGAGCAGTTCTTC.

The gene calls are TRBV6-5 and TRBJ1-1; D not resolved. Trimming shortened V by 0 bases and J by 7 bases, and 15 bases separated the two germline ends. The germline V gene encodes CDR1 MNHEY and CDR2 SVGAGI. The CDR3 extends over 15 amino acids. CDR3 bases: TGTGCCAGCAGTTACTCACGGGTAAGCTACCTTGAAGCTTTCTTT. Residues: CASSYSRVSYLEAFF.